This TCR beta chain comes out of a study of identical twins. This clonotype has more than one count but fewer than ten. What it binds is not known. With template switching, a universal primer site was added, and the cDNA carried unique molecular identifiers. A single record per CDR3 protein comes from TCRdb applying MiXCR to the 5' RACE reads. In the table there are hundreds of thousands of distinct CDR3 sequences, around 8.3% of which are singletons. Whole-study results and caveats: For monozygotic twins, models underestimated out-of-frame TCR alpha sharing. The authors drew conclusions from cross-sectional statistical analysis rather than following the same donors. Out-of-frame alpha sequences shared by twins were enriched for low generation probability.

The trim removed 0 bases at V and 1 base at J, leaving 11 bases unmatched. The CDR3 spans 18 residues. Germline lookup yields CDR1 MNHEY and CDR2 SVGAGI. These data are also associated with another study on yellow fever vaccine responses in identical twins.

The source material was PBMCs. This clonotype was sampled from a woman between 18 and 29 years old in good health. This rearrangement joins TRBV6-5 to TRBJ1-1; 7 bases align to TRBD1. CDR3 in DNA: TGTGCCAGCAGTTACTCGATGGGGCAGGGGGTCTGGAACACTGAAGCTTTCTTT. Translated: CASSYSMGQGVWNTEAFF.